The rows below give T cell receptor beta chains drawn from one sample of a study of cytomegalovirus exposure and HLA in healthy donors. Here immunoSEQ multiplex PCR was the method, and the copy in TCRdb shows in-frame clones only, minus some. Among about 200,000 clones listed, about 12% were seen once. The sequencing sample was made of PBMCs. These receptors were taken from a man over 45 in good health and CMV-seropositive. Both conserved end residues are part of each CDR3. D genes are given only for firm matches. Not all rows give a size; the values are once, few, many and, for expanded clones, a class.

cdr3_nt cdr3_aa v_call clone_size d_call j_call
TGTGCCAGCAGCCTCGGAGGGGAGCAGTACTTC CASSLGGEQYF TRBV14 few . TRBJ2-7
TGTGCCAGCAGTGTGGAGGACAGGGGAGACAATGAGCAGTTCTTC CASSVEDRGDNEQFF TRBV6-1 . TRBD1 TRBJ2-1
TGTGCCAGTTCAACAGGGCCCTCCTACGAGCAGTACTTC CASSTGPSYEQYF TRBV9 . . TRBJ2-7
TGTGCCAGTAGTATCGGGCAGGCGGGCAAAAACATTCAGTACTTC CASSIGQAGKNIQYF TRBV19 . . TRBJ2-4
TGTGCCAGCACGGGAGGTACCACCATATATTTT CASTGGTTIYF TRBV7-8 few . TRBJ1-3
TGTGCCAGCAGACGAACAGGGGGCAAATATGGCTACACCTTC CASRRTGGKYGYTF TRBV28 few TRBD1 TRBJ1-2
TGTGCCAGCAGTCCCGTCTTTGTGAATGAGCAGTTCTTC CASSPVFVNEQFF TRBV27 . . TRBJ2-1
TGTGCCAGCAGTCTTTTAGGGGAAGGAACAGATACGCAGTATTTT CASSLLGEGTDTQYF TRBV6-5 . . TRBJ2-3
TGTGCCAGCAGCTTAGACAGGGACACTGAAGCTTTCTTT CASSLDRDTEAFF TRBV6-1 few TRBD1 TRBJ1-1
TGTGCCAGCAGTTCATATTCCCAGGGTCACTATGGCTACACCTTC CASSSYSQGHYGYTF TRBV27 . . TRBJ1-2
TGTGCCAACAGCGTAGGGGATCTAAGCGGCTATGGCTACGCCTTC CANSVGDLSGYGYAF TRBV9 . . TRBJ1-2
TGCGCCAGCAGTCAATGGGCGGGTAACTATGGCTACACCTTC CASSQWAGNYGYTF TRBV23-1 . . TRBJ1-2
TGTGCCAGCTCAGGGGACAGGGGCTATGGCTACACCTTC CASSGDRGYGYTF TRBV18 . TRBD1 TRBJ1-2
TGTGCCACACGTACTGACAGGGGCGTAACTAATGAAAAACTGTTTTTT CATRTDRGVTNEKLFF TRBV5-4 few TRBD1 TRBJ1-4
TGCGCCAGCAGCCAAAGCCCCCAGGGCTACAATGAGCAGTTCTTC CASSQSPQGYNEQFF TRBV4-1 . . TRBJ2-1
TGCGCCAGCAGCTTAAGGCAGGGGCAAGAGACCCAGTACTTC CASSLRQGQETQYF TRBV5-1 . . TRBJ2-5
TGCGCCAGCAGCCCCGCCGGGAATAGCGGGGCCTTCCAAGAGACCCAGTACTTC CASSPAGNSGAFQETQYF TRBV5-1 few TRBD2 TRBJ2-5
TGTGCCAGCTCACCACGATACAGTAATAATGAAAAACTGTTTTTT CASSPRYSNNEKLFF TRBV18 few . TRBJ1-4
TGTGCCAGCAGCTTAGCTAGCGGGGGGCCCGGCGGGGAGCTGTTTTTT CASSLASGGPGGELFF TRBV7-2 . TRBD2 TRBJ2-2
TGCGCCAGCAGCCGGGCCTTAACAACTAATGAAAAACTGTTTTTT CASSRALTTNEKLFF TRBV4-1 few . TRBJ1-4
TGTGCCAGTAGTATAGACAGCTATAATTCACCCCTCCACTTT CASSIDSYNSPLHF TRBV19 . . TRBJ1-6
TGTGCCACCGAGCTTGGACTAGCGGGGAGTTCGACCGGGGAGCTGTTTTTT CATELGLAGSSTGELFF TRBV4-2 . TRBD2 TRBJ2-2
TGTGCCAGCAGCTCCAACAGGGCCTCCTACGAGCAGTACTTC CASSSNRASYEQYF TRBV7-2 few . TRBJ2-7
TGTGCCAGCAGCGTTATGGAGACCCAGTACTTC CASSVMETQYF TRBV2 few . TRBJ2-5
TGCAGTGTATTCGACAGGGCTGAAGCTTTCTTT CSVFDRAEAFF TRBV20-1 . TRBD1 TRBJ1-1
TGCGCCAGCAGCCGCGATGGACAGCACAATCAGCCCCAGCATTTT CASSRDGQHNQPQHF TRBV5-1 few . TRBJ1-5
TGCGCCAGCAGCTTGGAACTAGCCTCCTACAATGAGCAGTTCTTC CASSLELASYNEQFF TRBV5-1 . . TRBJ2-1
TGTGCCAGCAGCTCCGGGGGTCACGCGAACACCGGGGAGCTGTTTTTT CASSSGGHANTGELFF TRBV5-4 few . TRBJ2-2
TGTGCCAGCAGTGACCTAGGGGGACAACTCAATCAGCCCCAGCATTTT CASSDLGGQLNQPQHF TRBV2 few . TRBJ1-5
TGCGCCAGCAGCTTAAGGACAGGCGGCTCCTACGAGCAGTACTTC CASSLRTGGSYEQYF TRBV5-1 few TRBD1 TRBJ2-7
TGTGCCAGCAGCAAAGATGACAGGGGAGTAGGGAACACCGGGGAGCTGTTTTTT CASSKDDRGVGNTGELFF TRBV21-1 few . TRBJ2-2
TGTGCCAGCAGCGCAACTAGCGGGGTTTACGAGCAGTACTTC CASSATSGVYEQYF TRBV6-5 . TRBD2 TRBJ2-7
TGTGCCAGCTCACCTCTAGAGACCCAGTACTTC CASSPLETQYF TRBV18 few . TRBJ2-5
TGTGCCAGCAGCTTGGACAGGGGCGGCTACACCTTC CASSLDRGGYTF TRBV5-4 few TRBD1 TRBJ1-2
TGTGCCAGCAGCCCCCTCCGGTCTGGGGCCAACGTCCTGACTTTC CASSPLRSGANVLTF TRBV7-9 few . TRBJ2-6
TGTGCCAGCAGCCTATCCTCGTGGCAGCCCCAGCATTTT CASSLSSWQPQHF TRBV7-8 . . TRBJ1-5
TGCAGCGGGAGACTACCGGGACAGGGGCTGTCGAGTAGCTACACCTTC CSGRLPGQGLSSSYTF TRBV29-1 . TRBD1 TRBJ1-2
TGCAGCGTTGACGCAGGGTTGTCTTTT CSVDAGLSF TRBV29-1 few . TRBJ1-4
TGTGCCAGCAGTTTAATCGGGGGACCACGCACAGATACGCAGTATTTT CASSLIGGPRTDTQYF TRBV27 few . TRBJ2-3
TGTGCCAGTAGTATACAGGGGTGGTACACTGAAGCTTTCTTT CASSIQGWYTEAFF TRBV19 few . TRBJ1-1